The clone carrying this TCR beta chain was recorded at least ten times. The antigen is unknown. The data were obtained in a study of CD8 T cells in ankylosing spondylitis. Findings of the study overall: A CD8+ phenotype characterized the disease-linked clones, which were relatively rare in peripheral blood. A motif in TCR beta, a set of roughly eight highly homologous variants, appeared characteristic of ankylosing spondylitis blood.

By quantitative 5'-RACE with molecular barcodes, the TCR beta libraries were made. TCRdb recomputed calls from the 5' RACE reads with MiXCR, one row per CDR3 protein. The sample has under 85,000 distinct CDR3 sequences, under 5.5% seen once. Per the germline V gene, CDR1 is SGHTA and CDR2 is FQGNSA. The CDR3 loop spans 13 amino acids. Trimming shortened V by 5 bases and J by 2 bases, and 9 bases separated the two germline ends. Sequenced sample: blood, either unsorted or a sorted T cell fraction (not recorded which). This clonotype originated in a male donor with ankylosing spondylitis or in good health (not recorded which). The V gene is TRBV7-2, the J gene TRBJ1-2, with D unclear. This CDR3 is CASSPESNYGYTF. The CDR3 coding sequence is TGTGCCAGCAGCCCAGAGTCGAACTATGGCTACACCTTC.